This TCR beta chain was retrieved from a study of blood T cell repertoires in COVID-19. Study-wide context: Sites in the United States, Italy and Spain provided acute and convalescent COVID-19 samples. Sources were T cells, B-cell-depleted T cells, or PBMCs; the material itself was cDNA or gDNA.

Germline V gives CDR1 ENHRY, CDR2 SYGVKD. Trimming took 2 bases from V and 6 from J; bases not matched to a gene: 7. The CDR3 consists of 15 residues. Authors' data handling: Reference gene primer amplification gave estimated nucleated cell counts. Produced via immunoSEQ multiplex PCR; TCRdb's table is partial and in-frame only. The DNA gave D and trimming, while V, J and clone size come from that table. This sample has more than 250,000 clones, with over 70% found just once. Only one count was recorded for this clone. The gene calls are TRBV10-3 and TRBJ2-1; the match to TRBD2 covers 7 bases. This TCR was sampled from a woman between 45 and 65 years old with acute or convalescent COVID-19. The material sequenced was peripheral blood. CDR3 region: CAISETAGTLNEQFF. CDR3 sequence (DNA): TGTGCCATCAGTGAGACAGCGGGGACCCTCAATGAGCAGTTCTTC.